What follows are 24 T cell receptor beta chains derived from one specimen sequenced in a study of metastatic and nonmetastatic thyroid tumors (TCRdb year 2020). The protocol used for the library was PCR. The listed sequencing device is Illumina HiSeq 4000. TCRdb ran its own pipeline on the public reads, namely fastp trimming at Q25 and MiXCR clone calling, and kept in-frame beta chains. A total of about 25,000 clones appear in this sample, more than 20% of them only once. Jointly, the top ten make up approximately 30% of the sample. No patient had received any treatment before thyroid surgery. Sequenced sample: blood. These receptors all come from a male donor with papillary thyroid cancer or a benign thyroid nodule (not recorded which). Some clones in this sample may be carry-over from other donors' samples.

This clone appeared many times. The genes are TRBV25-1 and TRBJ1-4; D might be TRBD1 (5 bases). CDR1 is MGHDK, CDR2 SYGVNS, per germline. This CDR3 comprises 17 residues. Trimming removed 3 bases at V and 4 bases at J, with 18 bases between. The CDR3 sequence is CASSDLGLSRGNEKLFF. The CDR3 coding sequence is TGTGCCAGCAGTGACCTGGGACTCTCTAGGGGTAATGAAAAACTGTTTTTT.

Ten or more counts support this clone. V usage is TRBV7-9 and J usage is TRBJ1-5; D is ambiguous. In germline, CDR1 is SEHNR, CDR2 FQNEAQ (reference sequence). CDR3 length: 12 amino acids. V shed 1 base and J shed 4 bases, with 2 bases lying between them. The CDR3 is CASSLGNQPQHF. The DNA of the CDR3 is TGTGCCAGCAGCTTAGGGAATCAGCCCCAGCATTTT.

At least ten counts were recorded for this clone. The chain links TRBV6-1 to TRBJ2-7; maybe TRBD1 (6 bases). CDR1 and CDR2 (germline): MNHNS, SASEGT. CDR3 length: 12 residues. The ends were cut back, 5 bases at V and 4 bases at J, with 9 bases in the middle. For the CDR3, the DNA is TGTGCCAGCAGTCCAACAGGGTACGAGCAGTACTTC. Amino acid sequence: CASSPTGYEQYF.

This clone was found many times. The rearrangement uses TRBV19 and TRBJ1-1; 8 bases align to TRBD1. The CDR3 length is 13 residues. From germline, CDR1 is LNHDA and CDR2 SQIVND (reference sequence). V was clipped by 4 bases and J by 10 bases; unmatched bases: 8. This CDR3 reads CASSNRDRLVAFF. The CDR3 bases are TGTGCCAGTAGTAACCGGGACAGGCTTGTAGCTTTCTTT.

This clone was seen repeatedly, ten times or more. This chain uses TRBV4-1 with TRBJ1-3; tentative D call: TRBD1 (6 bases). CDR3 length: 14 amino acids. Germline lookup yields CDR1 MGHRA and CDR2 YSYEKL. V lost 3 bases to trimming and J lost 4 bases, with 10 bases between them. The CDR3 nucleotides are TGCGCCAGCAGCCACCCCGGGACAGGAAACACCATATATTTT. Translating it yields CASSHPGTGNTIYF.

This clone was detected a few times. The chain couples TRBV11-1 to TRBJ2-7; a weak D match, TRBD2 (5 bases). Between the trimmed V and J ends, which lost 0 bases and 2 bases, there was a span of 20 bases. From germline, CDR1 is SGHAT and CDR2 FQDESV (reference sequence). The CDR3 sequence is 18 residues long. CDR3 region: CASSLAPSHSGVPYEQYF. The CDR3 DNA follows: TGTGCCAGCAGCTTAGCTCCGTCCCACTCCGGGGTCCCCTACGAGCAGTACTTC. Combining the CDR3 with reference TRBV11-1 and TRBJ2-7 gives the whole variable domain EAEVAQSPRYKITEKSQAVAFWCDPISGHATLYWYRQILGQGPELLVQFQDESVVDDSQLPKDRFSAERLKGVDSTLKIQPAELGDSAMYLCASSLAPSHSGVPYEQYFGPGTRLTVT.

This clone has a count of ten or more. V is TRBV6-5 and J is TRBJ1-1; TRBD1 matches 10 bases. This CDR3 comprises 18 residues. The junction had 12 bases not matched to a gene; V was cut back by 0 bases and J by 5 bases. Germline CDR1 reads MNHEY; CDR2 reads SVGAGI. The DNA for the CDR3 is TGTGCCAGCAGTTACTCTTACGTGGGACAGGGGTATGGAACTGAAGCTTTCTTT. Its translation: CASSYSYVGQGYGTEAFF.

With regard to this clone: An end of the junction does not agree with germline; a read error may underlie this. The chain has TRBV5-1 and TRBJ1-1; TRBD1 might be the D (5 bases). This CDR3 has 14 residues. CDR1 is SGHRS, CDR2 YFSETQ, per germline. This CDR3 reads CARSREGRGDEAFF. The CDR3, as DNA: TGCGCCCGCAGCCGAGAGGGTCGGGGCGATGAAGCTTTCTTT.

This clone showed up many times. This chain links TRBV2 with TRBJ2-3; TRBD1 matches 10 bases. The CDR3 totals 15 residues. Germline V gene lookup returns CDR1 SNHLY and CDR2 FYNNEI. J was trimmed by 3 bases and V by 6 bases; bases with no gene match: 6. The CDR3 here is CASSRDRGRTDTQYF. The CDR3 bases are TGTGCCAGCAGCCGGGACAGGGGTCGTACAGATACGCAGTATTTT.

This clone is categorized as medium-sized. The rearrangement links TRBV6-1 to TRBJ2-7; 8 nucleotides agree with TRBD2. This CDR3 spans 17 amino acids. Germline assignment: CDR1 MNHNS and CDR2 SASEGT. Trimming removed 5 bases from V and 4 bases from J; junction bases left unmatched: 16. The CDR3 DNA follows: TGTGCCAGCAGTCACACGGGGGGGGAAGTTCTGGGATACGAGCAGTACTTC. This sequence encodes CASSHTGGEVLGYEQYF.

This clone showed up many times. The rearrangement links TRBV7-3 to TRBJ2-3; TRBD2 is a possible D gene (6 bases). The CDR3 is made up of 18 amino acids. CDR1 and CDR2 (germline): SGHTA, FQGTGA. With 2 bases removed from V and 3 bases from J, the gap between germline ends came to 21 bases. The CDR3 region is CASSLRQGGRERTDTQYF. DNA for the CDR3: TGTGCCAGCAGCTTACGTCAAGGAGGACGGGAGAGAACAGATACGCAGTATTTT.

V and J are TRBV6-1 and TRBJ2-3, with D hard to call. V was pared by 7 bases and J by 12 bases, with 14 bases between. Germline loops: CDR1 MNHNS, CDR2 SASEGT. The CDR3 loop spans 11 amino acids. The CDR3 DNA sequence: TGTGCCAGCACTCACCTAAAAGCCCAGTATTTT. It yields the protein CASTHLKAQYF.

This clone was seen many times. A read error may produce the germline difference seen at one junction end. Within the sample, other DNA sequences also encode this same CDR3. The rearrangement links TRBV2 to TRBJ1-1, with no clear D. The CDR3 has 15 residues. Germline CDR1 and CDR2: SNHLY and FYNNEI. CDR3 amino acids: CASREGKGRSTEAFF. The CDR3 nucleotides are TGTGCCAGCAGGGAAGGTAAAGGGCGATCCACTGAAGCTTTCTTT.

This clone appeared many times. The chain recombines TRBV20-1 with TRBJ1-1; the D is unclear. Germline CDR1 is DFQATT and CDR2 is SNEGSKA (reference sequence). V was trimmed by 0 bases and J by 0 bases, leaving 8 bases between them. This CDR3 spans 14 amino acids. The CDR3 DNA reads as TGCAGTGCTAGAGATCCCGGGTTGAACACTGAAGCTTTCTTT. This codes for CSARDPGLNTEAFF.

In this sample, this clone turned up many times. The chain recombines TRBV14 with TRBJ2-3; unclear D gene. The germline V and J ends were trimmed by 4 bases and 4 bases, with 9 bases remaining between them. Germline V gene sequence: CDR1 SGHDN, CDR2 FVKESK. The CDR3 has 13 amino acids. The CDR3 region has the DNA TGTGCCAGCAGCCCCGCGCCGGCAGATACGCAGTATTTT. Its protein is CASSPAPADTQYF. The complete variable domain, with remaining parts taken from reference TRBV14 and TRBJ2-3, reads EAGVTQFPSHSVIEKGQTVTLRCDPISGHDNLYWYRRVMGKEIKFLLHFVKESKQDESGMPNNRFLAERTGGTYSTLKVQPAELEDSGVYFCASSPAPADTQYFGPGTRLTVL.

This clone was counted ten times or more. The CDR3: CASSLAGDEKLFF. In nucleotides, the CDR3 is TGTGCCAGCAGCTTAGCTGGGGATGAAAAACTGTTTTTT. The genes are TRBV7-2 and TRBJ1-4; no clear D gene. The V end lost 0 bases, the J end lost 6 bases, and 5 bases lay between the germline ends. Germline V gene lookup returns CDR1 SGHTA and CDR2 FQGNSA. This CDR3 spans 13 amino acids.

This clone was recorded many times. V is TRBV11-1 and J is TRBJ2-3; a possible D gene is TRBD2 (6 bases). Germline V gives CDR1 SGHAT, CDR2 FQDESV (reference sequence). The CDR3 has 15 residues. V was trimmed by 0 bases and J by 5 bases, leaving 12 bases between them. CDR3 in DNA: TGTGCCAGCAGCTTAGCACGGGGACTTCTAGATACGCAGTATTTT. It specifies CASSLARGLLDTQYF.

The CDR3 here is CASRRQETYEQYF. CDR3 nucleotide sequence: TGCGCCAGCCGACGACAGGAAACCTACGAGCAGTACTTC. The chain is built from TRBV5-1 and TRBJ2-7, with D perhaps matching TRBD1 (6 bases). The CDR3 consists of 13 residues. Trimming stripped 7 bases from V and 2 bases from J, with 13 bases between. Germline CDR1 is SGHRS and CDR2 is YFSETQ.

This clone was counted many times. V and J are TRBV3-1 and TRBJ1-1; 11 bases align to TRBD1. V lost 1 base to trimming and J lost 2 bases; unmatched junction nucleotides: 3. Germline V gene lookup returns CDR1 LGHDT and CDR2 YNNKEL (reference sequence). The CDR3 runs 16 residues. The CDR3 nucleotides read TGTGCCAGCAGCCAAGCAGGACAGGGGGCAAACACTGAAGCTTTCTTT. Amino acids: CASSQAGQGANTEAFF.

Many counts were recorded for this clone. The chain uses TRBV18 and TRBJ2-4; a possible D gene is TRBD1 (5 bases). The CDR3 spans 14 residues. Germline assignment: CDR1 KGHSH and CDR2 LQKENI. V was trimmed by 5 bases and J by 1 base, leaving 9 bases between them. The DNA for the CDR3 is TGTGCCAGCTCAGAAGGGGTGGCCAAAAACATTCAGTACTTC. Its translation is CASSEGVAKNIQYF.

The chain has TRBV6-2 or TRBV6-3 and TRBJ2-7; possibly TRBD1 for D (7 bases). CDR3 length: 14 residues. V was cut by 0 bases and J by 8 bases, with 14 bases left in between. Per germline, CDR1 MNHEY and CDR2 SVGEGT. CDR3 protein: CASSYSGRGEQQYF. In DNA, the CDR3 is TGTGCCAGCAGTTACTCGGGCAGGGGGGAACAGCAGTACTTC.

The chain carries TRBV19 and TRBJ1-1, with D possibly matching TRBD1 (6 bases). This CDR3 region has 14 residues. Germline lookup yields CDR1 LNHDA and CDR2 SQIVND (reference sequence). Trimming pared 3 bases from V and 11 bases from J, leaving 19 bases between. For the CDR3, the DNA is TGTGCCAGTAGTATGGGCAGGGGAAACACTGTTGCTTTCTTT. Translation gives CASSMGRGNTVAFF.

Concerning this clone: The junction departs from germline at one end; a sequencing error may be responsible. The chain combines TRBV11-1 with TRBJ2-7, with 10 bases that match TRBD2. The CDR3 sequence is 14 residues long. Germline loops: CDR1 SGHAT, CDR2 FQDESV (reference sequence). The CDR3 region has the DNA TGTGCAAGCAGAGACAGCGGGGGGGCGGGGGAGCAGTACTTC. Translation: CASRDSGGAGEQYF.

This clone was recorded at least ten times. V and J are TRBV7-9 and TRBJ1-2; D might be TRBD1 (5 bases). V gave up 1 base and J gave up 1 base, with 10 bases separating them. Germline assignment: CDR1 SEHNR and CDR2 FQNEAQ (reference sequence). This CDR3 has 15 residues. The CDR3 DNA sequence: TGTGCCAGCAGCTTAGTTGGGGGGAGTAACTATGGCTACACCTTC. This translates into CASSLVGGSNYGYTF.